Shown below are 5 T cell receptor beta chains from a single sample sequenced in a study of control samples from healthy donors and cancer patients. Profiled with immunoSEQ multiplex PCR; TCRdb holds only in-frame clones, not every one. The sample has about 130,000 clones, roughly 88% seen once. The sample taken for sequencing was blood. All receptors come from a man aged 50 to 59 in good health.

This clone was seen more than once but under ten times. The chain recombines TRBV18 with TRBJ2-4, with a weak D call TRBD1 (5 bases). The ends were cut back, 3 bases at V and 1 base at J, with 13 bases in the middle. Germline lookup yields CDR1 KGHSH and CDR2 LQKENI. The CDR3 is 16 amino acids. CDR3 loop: CASSPRQLQAKNIQYF. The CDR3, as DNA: TGTGCCAGCTCACCCCGACAGCTCCAGGCCAAAAACATTCAGTACTTC.

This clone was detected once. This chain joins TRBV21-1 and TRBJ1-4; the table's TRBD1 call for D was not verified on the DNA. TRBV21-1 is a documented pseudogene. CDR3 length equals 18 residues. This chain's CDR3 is CASSKKGNLRRTNEKLFF. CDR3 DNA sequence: TGTGCCAGCAGCAAGAAGGGGAACCTTCGCAGAACTAATGAAAAACTGTTTTTT.

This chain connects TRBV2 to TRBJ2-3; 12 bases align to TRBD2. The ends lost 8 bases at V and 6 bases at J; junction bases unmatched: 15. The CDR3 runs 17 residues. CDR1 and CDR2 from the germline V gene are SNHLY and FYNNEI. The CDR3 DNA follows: TGTGCCAGCCGAGACCTTCGACTAGCGGGGGCCGCGGATACGCAGTATTTT. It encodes CASRDLRLAGAADTQYF.

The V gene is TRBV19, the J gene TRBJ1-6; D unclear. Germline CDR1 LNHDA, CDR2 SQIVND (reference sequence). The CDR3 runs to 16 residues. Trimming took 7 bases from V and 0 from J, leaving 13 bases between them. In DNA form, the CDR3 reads TGTGCCAGTAACTCCGTAACACGCTCCTATAATTCACCCCTCCACTTT. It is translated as CASNSVTRSYNSPLHF.

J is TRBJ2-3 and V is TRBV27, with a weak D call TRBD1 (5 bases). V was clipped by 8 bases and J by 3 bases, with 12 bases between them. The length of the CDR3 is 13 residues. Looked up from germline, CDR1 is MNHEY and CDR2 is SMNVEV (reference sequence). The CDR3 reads CASQWAGTDTQYF. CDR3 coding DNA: TGTGCCAGCCAGTGGGCAGGGACAGATACGCAGTATTTT.